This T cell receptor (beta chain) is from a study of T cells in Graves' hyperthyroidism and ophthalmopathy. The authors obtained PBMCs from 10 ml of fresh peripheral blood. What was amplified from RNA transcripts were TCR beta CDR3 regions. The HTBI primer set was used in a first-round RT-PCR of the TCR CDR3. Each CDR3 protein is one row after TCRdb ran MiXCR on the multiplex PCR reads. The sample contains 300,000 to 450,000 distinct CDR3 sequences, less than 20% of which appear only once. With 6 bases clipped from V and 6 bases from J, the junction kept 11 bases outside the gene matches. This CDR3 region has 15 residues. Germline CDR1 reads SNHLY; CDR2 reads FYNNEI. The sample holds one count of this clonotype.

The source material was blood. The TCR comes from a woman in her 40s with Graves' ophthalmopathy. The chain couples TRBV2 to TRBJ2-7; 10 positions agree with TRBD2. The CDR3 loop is CASRAERGGIREQYF. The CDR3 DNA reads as TGTGCCAGCAGGGCCGAGCGGGGGGGCATTCGCGAGCAGTACTTC. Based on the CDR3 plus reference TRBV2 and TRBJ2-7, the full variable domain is EPEVTQTPSHQVTQMGQEVILRCVPISNHLYFYWYRQILGQKVEFLVSFYNNEISEKSEIFDDQFSVERPDGSNFTLKIRSTKLEDSAMYFCASRAERGGIREQYFGPGTRLTVT.